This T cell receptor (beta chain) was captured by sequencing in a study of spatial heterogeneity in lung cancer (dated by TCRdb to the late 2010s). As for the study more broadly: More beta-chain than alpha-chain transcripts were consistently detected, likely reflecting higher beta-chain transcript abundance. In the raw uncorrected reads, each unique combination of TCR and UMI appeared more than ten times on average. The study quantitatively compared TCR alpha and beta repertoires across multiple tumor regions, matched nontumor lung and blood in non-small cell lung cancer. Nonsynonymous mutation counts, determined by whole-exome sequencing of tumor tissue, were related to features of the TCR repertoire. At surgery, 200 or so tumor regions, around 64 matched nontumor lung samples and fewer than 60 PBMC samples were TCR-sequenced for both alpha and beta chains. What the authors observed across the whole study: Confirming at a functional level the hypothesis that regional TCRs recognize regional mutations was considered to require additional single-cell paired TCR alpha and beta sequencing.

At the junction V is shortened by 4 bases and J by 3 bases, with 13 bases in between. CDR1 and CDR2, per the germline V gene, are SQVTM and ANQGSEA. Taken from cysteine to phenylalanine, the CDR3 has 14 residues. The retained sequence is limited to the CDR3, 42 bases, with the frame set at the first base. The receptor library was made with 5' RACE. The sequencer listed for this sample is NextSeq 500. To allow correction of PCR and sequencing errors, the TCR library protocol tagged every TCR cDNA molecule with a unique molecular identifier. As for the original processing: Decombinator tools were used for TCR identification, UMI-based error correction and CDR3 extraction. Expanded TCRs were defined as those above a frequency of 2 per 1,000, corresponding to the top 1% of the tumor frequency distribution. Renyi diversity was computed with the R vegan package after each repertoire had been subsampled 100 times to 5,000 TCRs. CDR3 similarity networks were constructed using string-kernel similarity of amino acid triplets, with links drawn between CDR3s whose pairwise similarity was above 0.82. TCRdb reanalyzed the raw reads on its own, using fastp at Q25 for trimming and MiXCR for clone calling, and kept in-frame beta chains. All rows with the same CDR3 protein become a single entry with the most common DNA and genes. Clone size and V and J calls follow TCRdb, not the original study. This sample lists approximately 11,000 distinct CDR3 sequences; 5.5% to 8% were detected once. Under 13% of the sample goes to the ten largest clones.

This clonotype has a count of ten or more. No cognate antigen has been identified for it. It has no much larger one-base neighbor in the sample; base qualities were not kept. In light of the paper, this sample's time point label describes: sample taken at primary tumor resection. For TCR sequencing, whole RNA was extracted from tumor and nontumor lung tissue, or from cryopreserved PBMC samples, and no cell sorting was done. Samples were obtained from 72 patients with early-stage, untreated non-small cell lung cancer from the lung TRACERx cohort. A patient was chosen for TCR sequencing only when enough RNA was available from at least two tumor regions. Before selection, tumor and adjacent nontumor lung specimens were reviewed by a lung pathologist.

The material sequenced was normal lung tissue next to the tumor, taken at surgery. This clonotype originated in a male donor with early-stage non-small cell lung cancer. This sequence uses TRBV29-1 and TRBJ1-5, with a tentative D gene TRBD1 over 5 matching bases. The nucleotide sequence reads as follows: TGCAGCGTTGGCGACAGCCCCAACAATCAGCCCCAGCATTTT. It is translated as CSVGDSPNNQPQHF. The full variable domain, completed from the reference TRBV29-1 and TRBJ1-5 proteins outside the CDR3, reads SAVISQKPSRDICQRGTSLTIQCQVDSQVTMMFWYRQQPGQSLTLIATANQGSEATYESGFVIDKFPISRPNLTFSTLTVSNMSPEDSSIYLCSVGDSPNNQPQHFGDGTRLSIL.